This is a list of T cell receptor beta chains from one sample in a study of cytomegalovirus exposure and HLA in healthy donors. This table comes from immunoSEQ multiplex PCR, and its TCRdb copy is limited to in-frame clones, with some not included. The profile shows roughly 160,000 clones, roughly three quarters of them singletons. The specimen was PBMCs. Receptors originate from a man aged 60 to 69 in good health and CMV-seronegative. Both conserved end residues are part of each CDR3. A D gene is named only where the DNA matches it firmly. Only some rows state a clone size, as once, few, many or a class for expanded clones.

clone_size j_call v_call d_call cdr3_aa cdr3_nt
- TRBJ1-4 TRBV7-2 - CASSPFNEKLFF TGTGCCAGCAGCCCATTTAATGAAAAACTGTTTTTT
- TRBJ1-5 TRBV7-9 TRBD1 CASSETGGQNQPQHF TGTGCCAGCAGCGAGACAGGGGGCCAAAATCAGCCCCAGCATTTT
- TRBJ1-6 TRBV27 - CASSRKIDGGDSPLHF TGTGCCAGCAGCCGAAAGATCGACGGGGGGGATTCACCCCTCCACTTT
- TRBJ2-5 TRBV6-5 - CASSYGIAGDQETQYF TGTGCCAGCAGTTACGGAATAGCCGGGGACCAAGAGACCCAGTACTTC
- TRBJ2-7 TRBV7-9 - CASSATANEQYF TGTGCCAGCAGCGCGACAGCAAACGAGCAGTACTTC
- TRBJ2-3 TRBV10-1 TRBD1 CASSESTTGGTDTQYF TGCGCCAGCAGTGAGTCGACGACAGGGGGCACAGATACGCAGTATTTT
- TRBJ2-7 TRBV25-1 - CASSEFRGYSYEQYF TGTGCCAGCAGTGAATTCCGGGGTTATTCCTACGAGCAGTACTTC
- TRBJ2-2 TRBV28 - CASSPYNTGELFF TGTGCCAGCAGTCCCTATAACACCGGGGAGCTGTTTTTT
- TRBJ1-5 TRBV27 - CASGRGNNQPQHF TGTGCCAGCGGAAGGGGTAACAATCAGCCCCAGCATTTT
- TRBJ2-3 TRBV7-2 TRBD1 CASSRLPGQITDTQYF TGTGCCAGCAGCAGATTACCGGGACAGATTACAGATACGCAGTATTTT
few TRBJ1-2 TRBV29-1 TRBD1 CSVPATSGQGNSGYTF TGCAGCGTCCCCGCTACTTCCGGACAGGGGAATTCTGGCTACACCTTC
few TRBJ1-2 TRBV30 - CACPRVANYGYTF TGTGCCTGTCCCCGGGTCGCTAACTATGGCTACACCTTC
- TRBJ2-7 TRBV19 - CASSIEGGADYEQYF TGTGCCAGTAGTATAGAGGGGGGGGCCGACTACGAGCAGTACTTC
- TRBJ2-7 TRBV6-1 - CASSVGALLDEQYF TGTGCCAGCAGTGTAGGAGCCCTCCTCGACGAGCAGTACTTC
- TRBJ1-1 TRBV7-9 - CASSLMGWGPTEAFF TGTGCCAGCAGCTTGATGGGTTGGGGGCCCACTGAAGCTTTCTTT
- TRBJ1-1 TRBV7-2 - CASSLRGNTEAFF TGTGCCAGCAGCTTAAGGGGGAACACTGAAGCTTTCTTT
- TRBJ1-1 TRBV19 - CASSIAGYSEAFF TGTGCCAGTAGTATAGCAGGGTACTCTGAAGCTTTCTTT
- TRBJ1-6 TRBV5-6 - CASSLGRDSPLHF TGTGCCAGCAGCTTGGGGCGGGACTCACCCCTCCACTTT
- TRBJ2-7 TRBV19 - CASSIDDYGVNEQYF TGTGCCAGTAGTATAGACGACTATGGGGTCAACGAGCAGTACTTC
- TRBJ2-1 TRBV6-5 TRBD2 CASRLAGDYNEQFF TGTGCCAGCAGACTAGCGGGGGACTACAATGAGCAGTTCTTC
- TRBJ2-1 TRBV7-6 TRBD2 CASSPRVTSEHEQFF TGTGCCAGCAGCCCACGGGTGACTAGCGAGCATGAGCAGTTCTTC
- TRBJ1-2 TRBV15 - CATSSIGEGTYYGYTF TGTGCCACCAGCTCCATAGGAGAGGGAACCTATTATGGCTACACCTTC
- TRBJ1-5 TRBV6-5 - CASSSRQARNQPQHF TGTGCCAGCAGTTCCCGACAGGCACGCAATCAGCCCCAGCATTTT
- TRBJ2-3 TRBV27 - CASKGVKGATDTQYF TGTGCCAGCAAGGGAGTAAAGGGAGCGACAGATACGCAGTATTTT
- TRBJ1-2 TRBV28 TRBD1 CASSSPGQADRYTF TGTGCCAGCAGTTCACCGGGACAGGCAGACCGCTACACCTTC
once TRBJ2-2 TRBV5-1 - CASSETGRNTGELFF TGCGCCAGCAGCGAAACCGGGAGGAACACCGGGGAGCTGTTTTTT
- TRBJ2-3 TRBV2 TRBD2 CASSPSGLSTDTQYF TGTGCCAGCAGTCCTAGCGGATTGAGCACAGATACGCAGTATTTT
- TRBJ2-1 TRBV7-6 TRBD2 CASSLLREVYNEQFF TGTGCCAGCAGCTTACTGCGGGAGGTTTACAATGAGCAGTTCTTC
- TRBJ1-5 TRBV7-2 TRBD1 CASSLWTGANQPQHF TGTGCCAGCAGCTTGTGGACAGGGGCAAATCAGCCCCAGCATTTT
- TRBJ2-2 TRBV7-8 TRBD2 CASSFWGRATGELFF TGTGCCAGCAGCTTTTGGGGGAGGGCAACCGGGGAGCTGTTTTTT
few TRBJ2-7 TRBV28 TRBD2 CASSLSAGGGGEQYF TGTGCCAGCAGTTTATCCGCGGGAGGTGGAGGCGAGCAGTACTTC
- TRBJ2-5 TRBV15 TRBD1 CATSRDIGRGRETQYF TGTGCCACCAGCAGAGATATTGGCAGGGGGCGTGAGACCCAGTACTTC
- TRBJ2-1 TRBV2 TRBD1 CASSWDRGEQFF TGTGCCAGCAGTTGGGACAGGGGTGAGCAGTTCTTC
- TRBJ2-7 TRBV27 TRBD2 CASSLSLAGVYEQYF TGTGCCAGCAGTTTATCACTAGCGGGAGTGTACGAGCAGTACTTC
- TRBJ1-2 TRBV29-1 - CSVAPVQGGGYTF TGCAGCGTAGCCCCCGTGCAGGGCGGTGGCTACACCTTC
- TRBJ2-2 TRBV4-2 TRBD1 CASSQDQMTGEAGELFF TGTGCCAGCAGCCAAGATCAAATGACAGGGGAGGCCGGGGAGCTGTTTTTT